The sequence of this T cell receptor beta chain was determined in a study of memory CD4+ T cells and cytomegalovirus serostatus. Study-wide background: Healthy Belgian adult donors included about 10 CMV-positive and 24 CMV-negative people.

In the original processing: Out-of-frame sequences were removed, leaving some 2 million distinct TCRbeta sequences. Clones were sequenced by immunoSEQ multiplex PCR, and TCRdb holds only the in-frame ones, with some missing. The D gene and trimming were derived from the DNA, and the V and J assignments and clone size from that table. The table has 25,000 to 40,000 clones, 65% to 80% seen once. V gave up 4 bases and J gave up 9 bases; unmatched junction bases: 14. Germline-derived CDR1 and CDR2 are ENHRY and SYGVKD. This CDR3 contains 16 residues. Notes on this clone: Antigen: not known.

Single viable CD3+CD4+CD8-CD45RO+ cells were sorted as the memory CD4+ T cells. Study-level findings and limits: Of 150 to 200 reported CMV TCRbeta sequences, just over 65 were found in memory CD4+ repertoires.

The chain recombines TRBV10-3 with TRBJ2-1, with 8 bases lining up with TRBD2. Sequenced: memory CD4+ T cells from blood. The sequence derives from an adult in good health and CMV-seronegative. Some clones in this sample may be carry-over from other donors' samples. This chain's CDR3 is CAISASLTGGPSEQFF. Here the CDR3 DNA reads TGTGCCATCAGTGCCTCCTTGACGGGGGGGCCTAGTGAGCAGTTCTTC.